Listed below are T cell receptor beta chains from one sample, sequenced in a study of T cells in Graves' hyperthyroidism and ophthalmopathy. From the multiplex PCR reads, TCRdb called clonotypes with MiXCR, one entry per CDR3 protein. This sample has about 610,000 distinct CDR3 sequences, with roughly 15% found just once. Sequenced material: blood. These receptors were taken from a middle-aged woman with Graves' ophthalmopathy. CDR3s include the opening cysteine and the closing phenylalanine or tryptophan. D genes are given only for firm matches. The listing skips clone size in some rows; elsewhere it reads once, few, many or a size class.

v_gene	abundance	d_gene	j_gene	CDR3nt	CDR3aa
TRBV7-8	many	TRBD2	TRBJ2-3	TGTGCCAGCAGTTGGACTAGCGGATACACAGATACGCAGTATTTT	CASSWTSGYTDTQYF
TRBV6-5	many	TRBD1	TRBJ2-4	TGTGCCAGCCGCCTGGGACAGAAAAACATTCAGTACTTC	CASRLGQKNIQYF
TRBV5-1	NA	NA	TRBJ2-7	TGCGCCAGCAGCTTCTTGGACAGTGGGTGGGGCGAGCAGTACTTC	CASSFLDSGWGEQYF
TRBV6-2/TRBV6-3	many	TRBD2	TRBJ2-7	TGTGCCAGCACCACCAGCGGGGTACGGTCCTACGAGCAGTACTTC	CASTTSGVRSYEQYF
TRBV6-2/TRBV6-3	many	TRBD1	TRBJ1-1	TGTGCCAACCACTCCCAGGGGGAACCAAACACTGAAGCTTTCTTT	CANHSQGEPNTEAFF
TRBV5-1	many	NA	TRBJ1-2	TGCGCCAGCAGCTTGGGACAGGATAAGGTCTATGGCTACACCTTC	CASSLGQDKVYGYTF
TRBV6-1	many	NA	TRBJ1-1	TGTGCCAGCAGTGAAACCTACACTGAAGCTTTCTTT	CASSETYTEAFF
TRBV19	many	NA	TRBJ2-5	TGTGCCAGTAGTTCGGGGCTAGGAAGCAAAGAGACCCAGTACTTC	CASSSGLGSKETQYF
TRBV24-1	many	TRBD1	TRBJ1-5	TGTGCCACCAGTGATTTGGGACAGGGGGATGATCAGCCCCAGCATTTT	CATSDLGQGDDQPQHF
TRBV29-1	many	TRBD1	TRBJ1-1	TGCAGCGTCACGGCCGGGACAGGGGGCACTGAAGCTTTCTTT	CSVTAGTGGTEAFF